This is a list of T cell receptor beta chains from one sample in a study of PD-1 blockade in classical Hodgkin lymphoma. Sequencing was performed with immunoSEQ multiplex PCR; in TCRdb, only in-frame clones are kept and a portion is missing. Of approximately 80,000 clones listed, approximately 88% are singletons. The sample in question was peripheral blood mononuclear cells (PBMCs), obtained at baseline. Receptors originate from a human donor with classical Hodgkin lymphoma. CDR3s include the opening cysteine and the closing phenylalanine or tryptophan. D genes are given only for firm matches. Clone size is not always given. Where it is, it says once, few, many or a class for expanded clones.

DNA	CDR3	D	V	size	J
TGCGCCAGCAGCCCGGACAGGGTTTCCTACGAGCAGTACTTC	CASSPDRVSYEQYF	TRBD1	TRBV5-1	.	TRBJ2-7
TGTGCCAGTAGTAGGACAGGGGTTACTTTATTTGAGCAGTTCTTC	CASSRTGVTLFEQFF	TRBD1	TRBV19	.	TRBJ2-1
TGTGCCAGCTCCCCGTACCCCACGGAGAACACTGAAGCTTTCTTT	CASSPYPTENTEAFF	.	TRBV18	once	TRBJ1-1
TGTGCCAGTAGTATCTCCAGGGGAAACACTGAAGCTTTCTTT	CASSISRGNTEAFF	.	TRBV19	.	TRBJ1-1
TGTGCCAGCACCTTAGGTTGGGGGGAAGTTAGCACCCAGTACTTC	CASTLGWGEVSTQYF	.	TRBV6-1	.	TRBJ2-5
TGTGCCAGCAGTCCACCGGGACAGAAATACGAGCAGTACTTC	CASSPPGQKYEQYF	TRBD1	TRBV27	.	TRBJ2-7
TGTGCCAGTAGTATCGGGACACGGACGAACACTGAAGCTTTCTTT	CASSIGTRTNTEAFF	.	TRBV19	.	TRBJ1-1
TGTGCCAGCAGCTTGAACATGGGGCGGGGGCCCCAGCATTTT	CASSLNMGRGPQHF	.	TRBV5-6	few	TRBJ1-5
TGTGCCAGCAGCTTAGAGCTCTGGATCGGGGAGACCCAGTACTTC	CASSLELWIGETQYF	.	TRBV11-2	.	TRBJ2-5
TGCGCCAGCAGTGGGCAAGAAGGTGAAAAACTGTTTTTT	CASSGQEGEKLFF	.	TRBV4-1	once	TRBJ1-4
TGTGCCAGCTCACCACCGAGCGGATCTAACTATGGCTACACCTTC	CASSPPSGSNYGYTF	.	TRBV18	.	TRBJ1-2